These 2 T cell receptor beta chains came from one sample sequenced in a study of T-cell memory formation after mild COVID-19. TCRdb re-analysed the 5' RACE reads in MiXCR, keeping a single row per CDR3 protein. The table shows more than 300,000 distinct CDR3 sequences, with around a fifth occurring only once. The sample consisted of PBMCs or a T cell subset sorted from them (not recorded which). These receptors came from a man between 18 and 29 years old who had mild COVID-19 (a few samples of this study predate the infection). Cell type and time point are not known.

This clonotype was picked up a small number of times. The rearrangement joins TRBV7-2 to TRBJ2-3, with 12 bases lining up with TRBD2. Per germline, CDR1 SGHTA and CDR2 FQGNSA. There are 19 residues in the CDR3. The V segment lost 2 bases and the J segment 0 bases; nucleotides outside the gene matches: 9. CDR3 nucleotides: TGTGCCAGCAGCTTACCGGTCACTAGCGGGGGGACTAGCACAGATACGCAGTATTTT. This translates into CASSLPVTSGGTSTDTQYF.

The rearrangement uses TRBV7-2 and TRBJ1-5; D not resolved. CDR1 and CDR2 (germline): SGHTA, FQGNSA. V dropped 3 bases and J dropped 2 bases, with 8 bases sitting between them. The CDR3 contains 14 residues. CDR3 amino acids: CASSFQAGNQPQHF. DNA of the CDR3: TGTGCCAGCAGCTTCCAAGCGGGCAATCAGCCCCAGCATTTT.